The subject of this entry is one T cell receptor (beta chain). Its antigen is undetermined. This may come from a read error, since a much larger clone is one base off. Germline V gives CDR1 PRHDT, CDR2 FYEKMQ (reference sequence). The CDR3 is 14 amino acids. The V gene end was trimmed by 5 bases and the J gene end by 3 bases; junction bases not matched to a gene: 4. As to time point: newly diagnosed GD, antithyroid drugs for less than 3 months. TCR sequences were obtained from RNA taken from PBMCs. It was by American Thyroid Association guidelines that Graves' disease was diagnosed. The sample is drawn from a study of regulatory T cells in long-lasting Graves disease. Study background: The study enrolled newly diagnosed Graves' patients on antithyroid drugs under 3 months. The study, taken as a whole, reports: Persistent disease was associated with favored TRBV28 usage and with favored use of TRBJ1-2 and TRBJ2-5.

Assembly of TCR beta libraries relied on iRepertoire HTBI primers together with Arm-PCR of CDR3 regions. One entry per CDR3 protein, called by TCRdb with MiXCR from the multiplex PCR reads. The data show about 350,000 distinct CDR3 sequences, roughly 17% seen once. These data were likewise used in another study, on T cells in Graves' hyperthyroidism and ophthalmopathy.

This rearrangement joins TRBV13 to TRBJ1-5, with TRBD1 identical over 7 bases. The origin of this receptor is a man in his forties with Graves disease. The sample consisted of peripheral blood mononuclear cells (PBMCs), taken at new diagnosis, from a patient treated with antithyroid drugs. This CDR3 reads CASSQTGYNQPQHF. In nucleotides, the CDR3 is TGTGCCAGCAGCCAGACAGGGTACAATCAGCCCCAGCATTTT.